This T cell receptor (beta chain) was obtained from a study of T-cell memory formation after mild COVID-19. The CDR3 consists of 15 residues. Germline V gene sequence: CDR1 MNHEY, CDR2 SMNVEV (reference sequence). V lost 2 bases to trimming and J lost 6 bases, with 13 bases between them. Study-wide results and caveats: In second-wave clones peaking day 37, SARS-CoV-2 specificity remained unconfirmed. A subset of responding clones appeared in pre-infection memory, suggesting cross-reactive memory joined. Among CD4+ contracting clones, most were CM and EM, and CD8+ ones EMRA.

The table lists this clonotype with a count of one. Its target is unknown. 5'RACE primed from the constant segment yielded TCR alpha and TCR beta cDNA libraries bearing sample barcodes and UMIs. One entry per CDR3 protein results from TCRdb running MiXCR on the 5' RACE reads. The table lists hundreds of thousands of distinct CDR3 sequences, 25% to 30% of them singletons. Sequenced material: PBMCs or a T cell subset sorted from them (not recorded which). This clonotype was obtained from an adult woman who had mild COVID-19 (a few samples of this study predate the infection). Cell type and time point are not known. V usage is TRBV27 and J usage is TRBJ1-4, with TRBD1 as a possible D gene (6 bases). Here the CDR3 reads CASSLQGTFDEKLFF. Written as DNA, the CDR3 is TGTGCCAGCAGTTTACAGGGGACGTTCGATGAAAAACTGTTTTTT.